Shown below are 10 T cell receptor delta chains from a single sample sequenced in a study of gamma delta lymphoproliferative disorders and STAT genes. TCRdb re-called the multiplex PCR reads via CATT. The profile covers 600 to 800 delta-chain clones, with more than 1.5% appearing a single time and 84% taken by the ten largest. The receptor sequences were amplified from genomic DNA of peripheral blood mononuclear cells. The sequenced sample was blood. The receptors originated from a human donor in good health.

This clone is termed large. One junction end does not reproduce the germline sequence, and a read error may be involved. Other nucleotide sequences from this sample produce the same CDR3. The CDR3 loop is CAYRGLHSTGDQIRFRYTDKLIF. The CDR3 DNA reads TGTGCTTACCGAGGCCTCCACAGTACTGGGGACCAAATCAGATTCCGTTACACCGATAAACTTATCTTT. The rearrangement joins TRAV38-2/DV8 to TRDJ1; 7 bases are a match to TRDD3. Germline V gene data show CDR1 as TSESDYY and CDR2 as QEAYKQQN. The CDR3 is 23 amino acids.

Note on this clone: TCRdb's listed protein matches a much larger clone and diverges from this DNA's translation at residue 9, likely through a read error; the protein shown comes from the DNA. The chain is built from TRAV38-2/DV8 and TRDJ1; 7 bases agree with TRDD3. CDR3 size: 20 residues. In germline, CDR1 is TSESDYY, CDR2 QEAYKQQN. V shed 2 bases and J 0 bases; nucleotides not matched to a gene: 19. As DNA, the CDR3 is TGTGCTTATAGGAGGGCTCCTCCTGCCGTACTGGGGAGTAACACCGATAAACTCATCTTT. Protein sequence: CAYRRAPPAVLGSNTDKLIF.

This clone was observed a handful of times. The TCRdb protein comes from a much larger clone and disagrees with this DNA's translation at residue 19, likely due to a read error; the protein given here is derived from the DNA. The V call is TRDV2, the J call TRDJ1, with 9 nucleotides matching TRDD3. The CDR3 is made up of 21 amino acids. CDR1 is GEAIGNYY, CDR2 EKD, per germline. DNA for the CDR3: TGTGCCTGTGACACCGTAGGGAAAACTGGGGGACTTGGGGAGTCCACCGATAAACCCATCTTT. Residues: CACDTVGKTGGLGESTDKPIF.

This clone was recorded a few times. This rearrangement joins TRDV2 to TRDJ1, with TRDD3 matching 10 bases. Germline values: CDR1 GEAIGNYY, CDR2 EKD. The CDR3 is made up of 14 amino acids. The trim removed 3 bases at V and 4 bases at J, leaving 4 bases unmatched. This CDR3 is CACDLLGDGDKLIF. As DNA, the CDR3 is TGTGCCTGTGACCTACTGGGGGATGGCGATAAACTCATCTTT.

This clone was counted only a few times. TCRdb assigns this DNA the protein of a much larger clone, which departs from its translation at residues 16 and 17; this likely reflects a read error, and the protein shown comes from translating the DNA. CDR3 nucleotides: TGTGCTCTTGGAGATGGATCGGTTCCTGTCGGCTACTGGGTAGGACACACAACCGATAAACTCATCTTT. Protein sequence: CALGDGSVPVGYWVGHTTDKLIF. V is TRDV1 and J is TRDJ1; D might be TRDD3 (6 bases). The germline V and J ends were trimmed by 6 bases and 2 bases, with 40 bases remaining between them. Per the germline V gene, CDR1 is TSWWSYY and CDR2 is QGS. CDR3 length equals 23 residues.

In this sample, this clone is large (0.1 to 1%). Other DNA variants within this sample encode the same CDR3. V usage is TRDV1 and J usage is TRDJ1; TRDD2 is a possible D gene (6 bases). This CDR3 contains 17 residues. V was shortened by 3 bases and J by 1 base, with 18 bases between the two germline ends. CDR1 TSWWSYY and CDR2 QGS come from the germline V gene. In DNA, the CDR3 is TGTGCTCTTGGGGACCCCGCCTTCCCGGGGTCCACCGATAAACTCATCTTT. It yields the protein CALGDPAFPGSTDKLIF.

A word on this clone: TCRdb's protein for this DNA is that of a much larger clone and differs from the translation at residue 15, likely a read error; the protein shown is the DNA translation. V is TRAV38-2/DV8 and J is TRDJ1; maybe TRDD3 (7 bases). This CDR3 has 20 amino acids. CDR1 and CDR2 (germline): TSESDYY, QEAYKQQN. V gave up 2 bases and J gave up 4 bases, with 30 bases separating them. CDR3 DNA: TGTGCTTATAGGAGGGCTCCTCCTACCGTACTGGGGAGTAACATCGATAAACTCATCTTT. This sequence encodes CAYRRAPPTVLGSNIDKLIF.

This clone occurred a few times. The likely explanation is a read error, given a far larger clone one base away. Different DNA sequences within this sample yield the same CDR3. The chain combines TRDV1 with TRDJ1; D may be TRDD2 (8 bases). Trimming took off 2 bases at V and 10 bases at J, with 41 bases between the two ends. The CDR3 extends over 22 amino acids. Looked up from germline, CDR1 is TSWWSYY and CDR2 is QGS. The DNA of the CDR3 is TGTGCTCTTGGGGAAGCTTTCTTCCTACTTGTGGGATACTCGGGGCCCACTAGGGGACTCATCTTT. It encodes CALGEAFFLLVGYSGPTRGLIF.

About this clone: Translating this DNA gives a protein that differs at residue 4 from the TCRdb one, which belongs to a much larger clone; a read error is likely, and the protein shown is this translation. The chain is built from TRDV1 and TRDJ1; a possible D gene is TRDD2 (6 bases). The V end was cut by 7 bases, the J end by 1 base, with 22 bases between. CDR1 and CDR2 (germline): TSWWSYY, QGS. The CDR3 spans 17 residues. CDR3 in DNA: TGTGCTCTTGAGGACCCCGCCTTCCCGGGGTCCACCGATAAACTCATCTTT. Its protein is CALEDPAFPGSTDKLIF.

Concerning this clone itself: The mismatch at residue 5 between this DNA's translation and the TCRdb protein of a much larger clone likely reflects a read error; the protein shown is translated from the DNA. The V and J genes are TRDV1 and TRDJ1; TRDD3 matches 9 bases. The junction had 29 bases not matched to a gene; V was cut back by 3 bases and J by 0 bases. The CDR3 has 24 amino acids. Germline values: CDR1 TSWWSYY, CDR2 QGS. CDR3 coding DNA: TGTGCTCTTGGGGACGAGGCCGTCTGGGGTATTATCCTATACTGGGGGACTTACACCGATAAACTCATCTTT. Amino acid sequence: CALGDEAVWGIILYWGTYTDKLIF.